This T cell receptor beta chain was captured in a study of blood T cell repertoires in COVID-19. Study overall: The United States, Italy and Spain were the sources of the acute and convalescent COVID-19 samples. T cells, B-cell-depleted T cells, or PBMCs supplied cDNA or gDNA.

V was shortened by 6 bases and J by 2 bases, with 5 bases between the two germline ends. Germline V lookup: CDR1 ENHRY, CDR2 SYGVKD. The CDR3 spans 11 residues. This clone occurred a few times. As originally analysed: How many nucleated cells were present was estimated from reference gene primer amplification. The protocol was immunoSEQ multiplex PCR, while the TCRdb copy is restricted to in-frame clones and leaves out a portion. V and J calls and clone size are as listed in that table; D and trimming were resolved from the DNA. The table includes tens of thousands of clones, around three quarters detected once.

Specimen: peripheral blood. The chain uses TRBV10-3 and TRBJ2-7, with D hard to call. The TCR sequence derives from a man aged 50-60 years with active or convalescent COVID-19. Here the CDR3 DNA reads TGTGCCATCAGCACAACCTACGAGCAGTACTTC. Translated, it gives CAISTTYEQYF.